This TCR beta chain was found in a study of CD8 T cells in Susac syndrome. RNA was extracted with the RNeasy kit, and a quantity of roughly 0.45 to 1 ug was reverse transcribed using random hexamers. With immunoSEQ multiplex PCR, TCR beta CDR3 was amplified across 54 Vbeta and 13 Jbeta. TCRdb redid the calling of the immunoSEQ multiplex PCR reads with MiXCR, one entry per CDR3 protein. The data show roughly 120,000 distinct CDR3 sequences, approximately 93% seen once. Germline lookup yields CDR1 LNHDA and CDR2 SQIVND (reference sequence). This CDR3 is 15 amino acids long. Deletions cut 1 base from V and 3 bases from J, with 12 bases between.

The chain combines TRBV19 with TRBJ1-2, with a possible D match to TRBD1 (5 bases). The receptor comes from a human donor with multiple sclerosis. The sequencing input was CD4+ T cells from PBMCs. CDR3 nucleotides: TGTGCCAGTAGTATAGGGTTAACAGGAGACTATGGCTACACCTTC. It yields the protein CASSIGLTGDYGYTF.